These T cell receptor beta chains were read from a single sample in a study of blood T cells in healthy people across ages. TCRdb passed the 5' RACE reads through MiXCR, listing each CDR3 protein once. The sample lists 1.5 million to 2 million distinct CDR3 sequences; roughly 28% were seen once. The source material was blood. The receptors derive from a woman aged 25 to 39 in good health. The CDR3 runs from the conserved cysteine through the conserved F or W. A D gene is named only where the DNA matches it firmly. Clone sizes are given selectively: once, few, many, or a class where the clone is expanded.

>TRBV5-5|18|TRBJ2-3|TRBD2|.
CASSLVTSGGIGTDTQYF
TGTGCCAGCAGCTTGGTCACTAGCGGGGGAATCGGCACAGATACGCAGTATTTT
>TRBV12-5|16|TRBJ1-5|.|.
CASGLVAGLRNQPQHF
TGTGCTAGTGGTTTGGTAGCGGGGCTCCGTAATCAGCCCCAGCATTTT
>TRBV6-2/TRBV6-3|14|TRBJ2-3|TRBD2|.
CASSRTSGRNTQYF
TGTGCCAGCAGTAGGACTAGCGGGAGAAATACGCAGTATTTT
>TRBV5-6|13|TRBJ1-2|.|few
CASSLADRHGYTF
TGTGCCAGCAGCTTGGCGGACAGACATGGTTACACCTTC
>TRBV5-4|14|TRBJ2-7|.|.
CASSLGSIDYEQYF
TGTGCCAGCAGCTTGGGGAGTATTGATTACGAGCAGTACTTC
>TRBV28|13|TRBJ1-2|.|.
CASRESLNYGYTF
TGTGCCAGCAGAGAATCTTTAAACTATGGCTACACCTTC
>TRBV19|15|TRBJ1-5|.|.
CASSIPTGRYQPQHF
TGTGCCAGTAGTATTCCGACAGGACGCTATCAGCCCCAGCATTTT
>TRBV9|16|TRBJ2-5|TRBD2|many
CASSVAPSGGGETQYF
TGTGCCAGCAGCGTAGCTCCTAGCGGGGGCGGGGAGACCCAGTACTTC
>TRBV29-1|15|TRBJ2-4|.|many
CSVDLQGLAKNIQYF
TGCAGCGTTGACCTCCAGGGGCTGGCCAAAAACATTCAGTACTTC
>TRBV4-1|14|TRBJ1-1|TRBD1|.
CASSLGQPYTEAFF
TGCGCCAGCAGCCTGGGACAGCCTTACACTGAAGCTTTCTTT
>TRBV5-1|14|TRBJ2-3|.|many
CASSLGQLTDTQYF
TGTGCCAGCAGCCTAGGACAGCTCACAGATACGCAGTATTTT
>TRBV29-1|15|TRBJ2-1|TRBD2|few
CSVEFGGRSYNEQFF
TGCAGCGTTGAATTTGGCGGGAGATCCTACAATGAGCAGTTCTTC
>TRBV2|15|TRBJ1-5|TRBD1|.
CASSNLNRGNQPQHF
TGTGCCAGCAGTAATCTCAACAGGGGTAATCAGCCCCAGCATTTT
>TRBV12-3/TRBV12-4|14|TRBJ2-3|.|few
CASSPAGRADTQYF
TGTGCCAGCAGTCCGGCCGGCCGCGCAGATACGCAGTATTTT
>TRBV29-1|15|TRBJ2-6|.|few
CSVEDFHSGANVLTF
TGCAGCGTTGAAGACTTCCACTCTGGGGCCAACGTCCTGACTTTC
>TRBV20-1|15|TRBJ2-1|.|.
CSARDVTLGYNEQFF
TGCAGTGCTAGAGACGTGACCCTTGGGTACAATGAGCAGTTCTTC
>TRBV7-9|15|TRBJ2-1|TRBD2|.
CASSLASGRSNEQFF
TGTGCCAGCAGCTTAGCTAGCGGGAGGTCGAATGAGCAGTTCTTC
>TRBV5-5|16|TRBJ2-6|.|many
CASSLVGGAGANVLTF
TGTGCCAGCAGCTTGGTTGGGGGAGCTGGGGCCAACGTCCTGACTTTC
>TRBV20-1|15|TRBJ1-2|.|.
CSARDRSGGDYGYTF
TGCAGTGCTAGAGATCGTTCGGGGGGCGACTATGGCTACACCTTC
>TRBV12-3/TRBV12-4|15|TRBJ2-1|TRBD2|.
CASSVTSGRIDEQFF
TGTGCCAGCAGTGTGACTAGCGGGAGAATAGATGAGCAGTTCTTC
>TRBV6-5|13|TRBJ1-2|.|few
CASSQSGYYGYTF
TGTGCCAGCAGTCAATCTGGATACTATGGCTACACCTTC
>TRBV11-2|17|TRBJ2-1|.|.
CASSRRRSDPPYNEQFF
TGTGCCAGCAGCCGACGAAGGTCGGACCCTCCTTACAATGAGCAGTTCTTT
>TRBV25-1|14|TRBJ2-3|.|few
CASSDGPSTDTQYF
TGTGCCAGCAGTGACGGGCCTTCCACAGATACGCAGTATTTT
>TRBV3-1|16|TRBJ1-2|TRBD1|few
CASSQAWTGGNYGYTF
TGTGCCAGCAGCCAAGCGTGGACAGGGGGAAACTATGGCTACACCTTC
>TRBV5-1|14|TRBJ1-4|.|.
CASSPGQEYEKLFF
TGCGCCAGCAGCCCGGGGCAGGAATACGAAAAACTGTTTTTT
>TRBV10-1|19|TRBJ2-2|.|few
CASSVLRSTEDFHTGELFF
TGCGCCAGCAGTGTCTTAAGATCGACAGAAGACTTCCACACCGGGGAGCTGTTTTTT
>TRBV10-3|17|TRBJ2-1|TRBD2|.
CAISGSGLAGEHNEQFF
TGTGCCATCAGTGGGTCCGGACTAGCGGGAGAACACAATGAGCAGTTCTTC
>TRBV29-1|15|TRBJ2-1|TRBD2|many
CSVRFSGRGGSEQFF
TGCAGCGTTCGTTTTAGCGGGAGGGGTGGTAGTGAGCAGTTCTTC
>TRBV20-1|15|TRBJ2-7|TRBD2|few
CSAISGTSGSYEQYF
TGCAGTGCTATCTCTGGGACTAGCGGCTCCTACGAGCAGTACTTC
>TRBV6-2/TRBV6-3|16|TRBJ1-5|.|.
CASSYGATHSNQPQHF
TGTGCCAGCAGTTACGGGGCAACCCATAGCAATCAGCCCCAGCATTTT
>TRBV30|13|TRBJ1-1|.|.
CAWRLSWDTEAFF
TGTGCCTGGAGGCTCTCCTGGGACACTGAAGCTTTCTTT
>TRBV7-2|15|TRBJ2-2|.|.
CASSLAPTDTGELFF
TGTGCCAGCAGCTTAGCGCCTACGGACACCGGGGAGCTGTTTTTT
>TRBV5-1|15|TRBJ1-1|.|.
CASNLQGGEGTEAFF
TGCGCCAGCAACCTTCAGGGAGGGGAGGGCACTGAAGCTTTCTTT
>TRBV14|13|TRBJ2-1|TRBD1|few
CASSFGTDGEQFF
TGTGCCAGCTCTTTCGGGACAGATGGAGAGCAGTTCTTC
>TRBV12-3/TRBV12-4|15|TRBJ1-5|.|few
CASTQQKGRNQPQHF
TGTGCCAGCACTCAGCAGAAGGGGAGGAATCAGCCCCAGCATTTT
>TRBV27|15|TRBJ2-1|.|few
CASSSTVTGYNEQFF
TGTGCCAGCAGTTCCACCGTGACAGGTTACAATGAGCAGTTCTTC
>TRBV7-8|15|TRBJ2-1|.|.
CASSIVLGGGDEQFF
TGTGCCAGCAGCATAGTTTTAGGAGGAGGGGATGAGCAGTTCTTC
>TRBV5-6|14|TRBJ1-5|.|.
CASSLAYRAQPQHF
TGTGCCAGCAGCTTGGCCTATCGGGCTCAGCCCCAGCATTTT
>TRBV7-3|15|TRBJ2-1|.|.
CASSLIGGIQDEQFF
TGTGCCAGCAGCTTAATAGGGGGAATCCAGGATGAGCAGTTCTTC
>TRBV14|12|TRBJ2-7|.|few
CASSRAYDRQYF
TGTGCCAGCAGCCGAGCCTACGATCGGCAGTACTTC
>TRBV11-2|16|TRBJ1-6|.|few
CASSLDIGQGHSPLHF
TGTGCCAGCAGCTTAGATATAGGGCAAGGGCACTCACCCCTCCACTTT
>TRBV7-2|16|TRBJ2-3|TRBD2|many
CASSPRLAGGGDTQYF
TGTGCCAGCAGCCCGAGATTAGCGGGGGGAGGAGATACGCAGTATTTT
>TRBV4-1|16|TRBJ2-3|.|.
CASSPRGSGLTDTQYF
TGCGCCAGCAGCCCCCGGGGGAGCGGGCTCACAGATACGCAGTATTTT
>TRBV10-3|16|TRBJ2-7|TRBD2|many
CAISEPGLAGAYEQYF
TGTGCCATCAGTGAGCCGGGACTAGCGGGAGCCTACGAGCAGTACTTC
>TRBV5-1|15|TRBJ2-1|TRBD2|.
CASSLGTSGELKQFF
TGCGCCAGCAGCCTGGGGACTAGCGGGGAACTCAAGCAGTTCTTC
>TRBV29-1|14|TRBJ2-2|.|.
CSAATIANTGELFF
TGCAGCGCGGCCACTATTGCGAACACCGGGGAGCTGTTTTTT
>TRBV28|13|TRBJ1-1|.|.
CASSQGQNTGAFF
TGTGCCAGCAGCCAGGGGCAGAACACTGGAGCTTTCTTT
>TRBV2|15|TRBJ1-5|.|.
CANKTVRGGNQPQHF
TGTGCCAACAAGACAGTCCGTGGGGGCAATCAGCCCCAGCATTTT
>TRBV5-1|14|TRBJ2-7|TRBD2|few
CASRSRAGDYEQYF
TGCGCCAGCAGGTCCAGAGCGGGAGACTACGAGCAGTACTTC
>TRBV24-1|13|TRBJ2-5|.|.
CATSGTVPGTQYF
TGTGCCACCAGTGGAACCGTCCCGGGGACCCAGTACTTC
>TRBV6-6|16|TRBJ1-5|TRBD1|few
CASTPGQGVGNQPQHF
TGTGCCAGCACCCCCGGACAGGGAGTCGGCAATCAGCCCCAGCATTTT
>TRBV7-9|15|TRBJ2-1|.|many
CASSLVQVGDNEQFF
TGTGCCAGCAGCTTGGTGCAGGTCGGGGACAATGAGCAGTTCTTC
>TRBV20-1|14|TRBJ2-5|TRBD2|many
CSASSSGEGETQYF
TGCAGTGCTAGCTCTAGCGGGGAAGGGGAGACCCAGTACTTC